Following are 2 T cell receptor beta chains from one sample sequenced in a study of cytomegalovirus exposure and HLA in healthy donors. PCR used 60 Vbeta primers and 13 Jbeta primers. Generated by immunoSEQ multiplex PCR, the TCRdb table keeps only in-frame clones and is missing some. The data show 95,000 to 100,000 clones, more than 70% seen once. Sequencing was carried out using PBMCs. Receptors originate from a female donor in good health and CMV-seronegative.

CDR3 sequence reads: CASSLLQGTYEQYF. Here the CDR3 DNA reads TGTGCCAGCAGCTTATTACAGGGGACCTACGAGCAGTACTTC. V and J are TRBV7-9 and TRBJ2-7; 7 bases align to TRBD1. The V and J ends lost 2 bases and 2 bases, in that order; junction bases with no gene match: 3. The CDR3 contains 14 residues. In germline, CDR1 is SEHNR, CDR2 FQNEAQ (reference sequence).

The chain employs TRBV5-1 and TRBJ1-2; TRBD1 matches at 9 bases. Germline V gene data show CDR1 as SGHRS and CDR2 as YFSETQ. The CDR3 runs to 16 residues. V gave up 4 bases and J gave up 4 bases; unmatched junction bases: 11. CDR3 bases: TGCGCCAGCAGCCAACCGGGACAGGGAAAACTCTATGGCTACACCTTC. This codes for CASSQPGQGKLYGYTF.